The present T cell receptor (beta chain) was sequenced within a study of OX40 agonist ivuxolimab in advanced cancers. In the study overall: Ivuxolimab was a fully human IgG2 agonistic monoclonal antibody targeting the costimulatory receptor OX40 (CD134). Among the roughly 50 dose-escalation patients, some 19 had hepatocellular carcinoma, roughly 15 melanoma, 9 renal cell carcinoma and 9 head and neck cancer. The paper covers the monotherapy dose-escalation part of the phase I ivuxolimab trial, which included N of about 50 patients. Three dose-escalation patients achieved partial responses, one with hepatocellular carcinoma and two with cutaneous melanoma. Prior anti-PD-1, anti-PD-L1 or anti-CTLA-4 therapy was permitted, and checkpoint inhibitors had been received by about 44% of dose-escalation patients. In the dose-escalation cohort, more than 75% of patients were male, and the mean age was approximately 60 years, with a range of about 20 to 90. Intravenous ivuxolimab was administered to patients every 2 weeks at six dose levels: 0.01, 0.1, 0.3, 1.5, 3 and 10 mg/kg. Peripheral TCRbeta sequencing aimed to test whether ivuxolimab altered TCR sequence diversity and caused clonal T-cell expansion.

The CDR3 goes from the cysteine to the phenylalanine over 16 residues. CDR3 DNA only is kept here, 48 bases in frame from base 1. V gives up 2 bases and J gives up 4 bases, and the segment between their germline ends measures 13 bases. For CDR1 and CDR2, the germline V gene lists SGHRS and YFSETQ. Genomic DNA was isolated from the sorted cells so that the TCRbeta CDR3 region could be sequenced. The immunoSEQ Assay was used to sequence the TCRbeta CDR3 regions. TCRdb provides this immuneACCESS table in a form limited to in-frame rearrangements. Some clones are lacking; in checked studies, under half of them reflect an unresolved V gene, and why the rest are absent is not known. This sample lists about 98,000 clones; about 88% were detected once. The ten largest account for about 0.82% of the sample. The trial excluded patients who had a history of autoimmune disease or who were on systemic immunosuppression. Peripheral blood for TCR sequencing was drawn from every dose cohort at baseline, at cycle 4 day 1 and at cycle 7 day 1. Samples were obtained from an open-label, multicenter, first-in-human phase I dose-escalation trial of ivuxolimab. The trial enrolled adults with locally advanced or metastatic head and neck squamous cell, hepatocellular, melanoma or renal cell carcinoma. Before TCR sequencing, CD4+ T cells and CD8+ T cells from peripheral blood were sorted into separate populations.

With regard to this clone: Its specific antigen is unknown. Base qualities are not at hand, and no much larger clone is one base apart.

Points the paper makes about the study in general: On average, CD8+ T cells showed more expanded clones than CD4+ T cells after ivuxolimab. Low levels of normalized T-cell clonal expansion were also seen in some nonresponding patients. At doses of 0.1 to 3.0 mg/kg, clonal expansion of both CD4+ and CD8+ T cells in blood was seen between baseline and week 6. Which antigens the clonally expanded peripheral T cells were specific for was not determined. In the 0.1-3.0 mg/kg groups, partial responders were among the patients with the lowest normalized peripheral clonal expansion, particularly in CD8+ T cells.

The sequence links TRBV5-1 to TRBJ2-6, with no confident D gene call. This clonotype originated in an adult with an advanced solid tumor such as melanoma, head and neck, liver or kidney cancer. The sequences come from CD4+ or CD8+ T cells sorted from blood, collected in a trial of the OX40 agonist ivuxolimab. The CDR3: CASSFNPGSGANVLTF. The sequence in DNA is TGCGCCAGCAGCTTTAATCCAGGCTCCGGGGCCAACGTCCTGACTTTC.